This TCR beta chain derives from a study of T cell repertoires in cytomegalovirus infection. Looking at the study overall: Public TCR beta signatures were indicative of both CMV infection and a matching HLA type. Study findings and constraints: Based on cumulative public TCR beta family frequency, carriers of CMV plus the relevant HLA were identified.

This clonotype has ten or more counts. Its antigen is unknown. The J segment lost 5 bases and the V segment lost 3 bases, leaving 7 bases of the junction unmatched. Per the germline V gene, CDR1 is SGHTA and CDR2 is FQGNSA. The CDR3 runs to 15 residues. TCRdb ran MiXCR on the reads and lists one entry per CDR3 protein. The sample consists of about 140,000 distinct CDR3 sequences, 6.5% of them appearing once. The material sequenced was PBMCs. This chain connects TRBV7-2 to TRBJ2-1; 7 bases agree with TRBD2. The clonotype comes from a human donor in good health (CMV status not recorded). Some clones in this sample may be carry-over from other donors' samples. Here the CDR3 reads CASSLRSGVNNEQFF. DNA of the CDR3: TGTGCCAGCAGCTTGAGGAGCGGGGTGAACAATGAGCAGTTCTTC.